These 6 T cell receptor beta chains originate from one sample sequenced in a study of CD8+CD57+ T cells in acquired aplastic anemia. For CDR3 and TCR beta VDJ profiling, genomic DNA was the template used. TCRdb re-analysed the reads in MiXCR, keeping a single row per CDR3 protein. The data show about 150,000 distinct CDR3 sequences, approximately 52% seen once. Patients selected for sequencing had displayed CD8+CD57+ cell expansion by flow cytometry. Sequencing used sorted CD4+, CD8+, or CD8+CD57+ T cells (not recorded which) from PBMCs. These receptors came from a human donor with aplastic anemia.

This clonotype was picked up many times. V and J are TRBV19 and TRBJ1-5; TRBD1 is a possible D gene (6 bases). The ends were cut back, 6 bases at V and 3 bases at J, with 18 bases in the middle. The CDR3 runs to 16 residues. Germline CDR1 and CDR2: LNHDA and SQIVND (reference sequence). CDR3 amino acids: CASSRRTVRPNQPQHF. CDR3 bases: TGTGCCAGTAGCCGACGGACAGTAAGACCCAATCAGCCCCAGCATTTT.

This clonotype was detected many times. This chain joins TRBV20-1 and TRBJ1-4; D is undetermined. V dropped 0 bases and J dropped 10 bases, with 21 bases sitting between them. The CDR3 sequence is 16 residues long. Germline V gene data show CDR1 as DFQATT and CDR2 as SNEGSKA (reference sequence). The CDR3 here is CSARDRAGVAKGKLFF. The CDR3 DNA follows: TGCAGTGCTAGAGATAGGGCGGGAGTTGCGAAGGGAAAACTGTTTTTT.

This clonotype was seen a single time. The chain couples TRBV10-1 to TRBJ2-5; possible D gene TRBD2, 5 bases. Germline CDR1 WNHNN, CDR2 SYGVQD (reference sequence). Trimming stripped 3 bases from V and 5 bases from J, with 7 bases between. This CDR3 is built from 12 residues. The CDR3 loop reads CASSEGLETQYF. CDR3 sequence (DNA): TGCGCCAGCAGTGAAGGACTTGAGACCCAGTACTTC.

This clonotype was found a few times. The CDR3 reads CASSPVQGANEQYF. CDR3 nucleotides: TGTGCCAGCAGCCCCGTTCAGGGGGCTAACGAGCAGTACTTC. The J gene is TRBJ2-7, the V gene TRBV14, with 8 bases fitting TRBD1. Germline assignment: CDR1 SGHDN and CDR2 FVKESK. This CDR3 region has 14 residues. The junction had 7 bases not matched to a gene; V was cut back by 4 bases and J by 5 bases.

This clonotype was picked up many times. The chain carries TRBV5-1 and TRBJ1-1, with D possibly TRBD1 on 5 matching bases. V was shortened by 0 bases and J by 5 bases, with 14 bases between the two germline ends. Looked up from germline, CDR1 is SGHRS and CDR2 is YFSETQ. The CDR3 spans 15 residues. CDR3 nucleotide sequence: TGCGCCAGCAGCTTGGCTTCGGGGGGAAGAACTGAAGCTTTCTTT. Residues: CASSLASGGRTEAFF.

This chain uses TRBV6-5 with TRBJ2-5; possibly TRBD1 or TRBD2 for D (5 bases each). The CDR3 covers 13 residues. Germline assignment: CDR1 MNHEY and CDR2 SVGAGI. The ends were cut back, 2 bases at V and 4 bases at J, with 8 bases in the middle. The CDR3 loop reads CASSYVGTETQYF. For the CDR3, the DNA is TGTGCCAGCAGTTACGTGGGGACAGAGACCCAGTACTTC.